These 23 T cell receptor beta chains were sequenced from one sample in a study of T cell repertoires in ileal Crohn's disease. The assay was immunoSEQ multiplex PCR, and TCRdb's table has in-frame clones only and misses some. The profile shows about 14,000 clones, 70% to 85% of them singletons. The specimen sequenced was ileal tissue. Every receptor here comes from an adult with Crohn's disease.

The chain links TRBV7-3 to TRBJ2-1; 9 bases match TRBD1. Looked up from germline, CDR1 is SGHTA and CDR2 is FQGTGA. Trimming at V came to 5 bases and at J to 7 bases, leaving 9 bases not matched to a gene. This CDR3 spans 15 amino acids. The chain's CDR3 is CASSLRDREVNEQFF. Written as DNA, the CDR3 is TGTGCCAGCAGCCTCCGGGACAGGGAAGTAAATGAGCAGTTCTTC.

The rearrangement joins TRBV5-1 to TRBJ1-1, with 10 nucleotides matching TRBD1. The V gene end was trimmed by 3 bases and the J gene end by 7 bases; junction bases not matched to a gene: 6. The CDR3 covers 14 residues. Per the germline V gene, CDR1 is SGHRS and CDR2 is YFSETQ. The CDR3 is CASSWGGTGVEAFF. The CDR3 bases are TGCGCCAGCAGCTGGGGGGGGACAGGGGTTGAAGCTTTCTTT.

Of note for this clone: Distinct nucleotide sequences in the sample also encode this CDR3. The rearrangement links TRBV2 to TRBJ1-5; 8 positions agree with TRBD1. Unmatched junction bases numbered 6, after V lost 5 bases and J lost 0 bases. Germline CDR1 is SNHLY and CDR2 is FYNNEI. The CDR3 loop spans 16 amino acids. The CDR3 DNA sequence: TGTGCCAGCAGTAGCGGACAGGGTTATAGCAATCAGCCCCAGCATTTT. Protein sequence: CASSSGQGYSNQPQHF.

The genes are TRBV7-6 and TRBJ2-5, with TRBD2 matching 11 bases. With V trimmed by 5 bases and J by 4 bases, 6 bases remained unmatched. The CDR3 covers 15 residues. CDR1 and CDR2 from the germline V gene are SGHVS and FNYEAQ. In DNA, the CDR3 is TGTGCCAGCAGCCCGGTAGCGGGAGGGCCAGAGACCCAGTACTTC. It yields the protein CASSPVAGGPETQYF.

This clone occurred a few times. This chain uses TRBV30 with TRBJ1-2, with D maybe TRBD1 (5 bases). V gave up 4 bases and J gave up 5 bases, with 14 bases separating them. The CDR3 is made up of 13 amino acids. Germline V gene data show CDR1 as GTSNPN and CDR2 as SVGIG (reference sequence). Here the CDR3 reads CAWKPGLEYGYTF. The DNA of the CDR3 is TGTGCCTGGAAGCCAGGGCTAGAATATGGCTACACCTTC.

The chain carries TRBV19 and TRBJ2-5; TRBD1 agrees at 7 bases. The CDR3 length is 12 residues. Trimming took 10 bases from V and 5 from J; bases not matched to a gene: 7. CDR1 is LNHDA and CDR2 is SQIVND in the germline V gene (reference sequence). Here the CDR3 reads CATGTVGETQYF. CDR3 nucleotide sequence: TGTGCCACCGGGACAGTCGGTGAGACCCAGTACTTC.

V and J are TRBV27 and TRBJ2-5, with TRBD2 identical over 9 bases. With V trimmed by 0 bases and J by 9 bases, 5 bases remained unmatched. Germline loops: CDR1 MNHEY, CDR2 SMNVEV (reference sequence). This CDR3 has 14 amino acids. CDR3 DNA: TGTGCCAGCAGTTTATCGGCGGGAGGGCCCCCCCAGTACTTC. Its translation is CASSLSAGGPPQYF.

The chain joins TRBV6-5 to TRBJ2-7; 8 positions match TRBD1. V gave up 2 bases and J gave up 5 bases; unmatched junction bases: 2. The CDR3 spans 13 residues. Germline V gives CDR1 MNHEY, CDR2 SVGAGI. CDR3 nucleotides: TGTGCCAGCAGTTACGACAGGGGTAACGAGCAGTACTTC. Protein: CASSYDRGNEQYF.

CDR3 coding DNA: TGTGCCAGCAGGGGGGGACAGGGGTTCAACGAGCAGTACTTC. It codes for CASRGGQGFNEQYF. The chain combines TRBV6-1 with TRBJ2-7; 10 bases match TRBD1. This CDR3 spans 14 amino acids. J gave up 5 bases and V 6 bases, and 7 bases lay outside the gene matches. CDR1 is MNHNS, CDR2 SASEGT, per germline.

The chain employs TRBV27 and TRBJ2-3; 10 bases fit TRBD1. Germline CDR1 and CDR2: MNHEY and SMNVEV (reference sequence). The CDR3 runs to 17 residues. With V trimmed by 2 bases and J by 5 bases, 10 bases remained unmatched. The CDR3 loop reads CASSLRGGQGPQDTQYF. The DNA of the CDR3 is TGTGCCAGCAGTTTAAGGGGGGGACAGGGGCCTCAAGATACGCAGTATTTT.

This clone was observed a few times. This rearrangement joins TRBV30 to TRBJ1-1; the D is unclear. The CDR3 consists of 12 residues. CDR1 is GTSNPN and CDR2 is SVGIG in the germline V gene (reference sequence). V lost 1 base and J 2 bases, leaving 5 bases between the germline ends. For the CDR3, the DNA is TGTGCCTGGAGTGGTGGCAACACTGAAGCTTTCTTT. Its translation: CAWSGGNTEAFF.

This rearrangement joins TRBV5-1 to TRBJ1-2; D may be TRBD1 (6 bases). V was pared by 4 bases and J by 6 bases, with 13 bases between. The CDR3 has 13 residues. Germline V lookup: CDR1 SGHRS, CDR2 YFSETQ. CDR3 nucleotide sequence: TGCGCCAGCAGCATACAGGGCCTCGATGGCTACACCTTC. This gives the protein CASSIQGLDGYTF.

The CDR3 region has the DNA TGTGCCTGGAGGGAGAGGCAATCGGGAACTGAAGCTTTCTTT. It encodes CAWRERQSGTEAFF. The rearrangement uses TRBV30 and TRBJ1-1; D unresolved. The CDR3 has 14 residues. Trimming shortened V by 3 bases and J by 5 bases, and 16 bases separated the two germline ends. CDR1 is GTSNPN, CDR2 SVGIG, per germline (reference sequence).

The rearrangement uses TRBV10-3 and TRBJ2-7, with TRBD2 matching over 9 bases. J lost 3 bases, V lost 2 bases, and 8 bases had no gene match. The CDR3 extends over 16 amino acids. Germline V gene lookup returns CDR1 ENHRY and CDR2 SYGVKD. The CDR3 sequence: CAISELLGLAFYEQYF. The DNA for the CDR3 is TGTGCCATCAGTGAGCTATTGGGACTAGCCTTCTACGAGCAGTACTTC.

J is TRBJ1-1 and V is TRBV12-5, with TRBD1 matching over 8 bases. Germline assignment: CDR1 LGHNT and CDR2 FRNRAP. The CDR3 spans 15 residues. V was clipped by 3 bases and J by 3 bases; unmatched bases: 6. The chain's CDR3 is CASGFSDRVDTEAFF. DNA for the CDR3: TGTGCTAGTGGTTTTTCGGACAGGGTAGACACTGAAGCTTTCTTT.

V usage is TRBV6-4 and J usage is TRBJ2-1; weak D call: TRBD2 (5 bases). Between the trimmed V and J ends, which lost 2 bases and 6 bases, there was a span of 11 bases. Germline assignment: CDR1 MRHNA and CDR2 SNTAGT. The CDR3 spans 14 residues. CDR3 coding DNA: TGTGCCAGCAGTGACGGTGAGGGCGGCAATGAGCAGTTCTTC. Protein sequence: CASSDGEGGNEQFF.

The chain uses TRBV10-3 and TRBJ2-7, with 7 bases matching TRBD1. V lost 2 bases, J lost 5 bases, and 9 bases stayed unmatched. The V gene's germline CDR1 is ENHRY and CDR2 SYGVKD. There are 15 residues in the CDR3. DNA of the CDR3: TGTGCCATCAGTGAGAACCGACAGGGTACCGACGAGCAGTACTTC. Protein sequence: CAISENRQGTDEQYF.

This rearrangement joins TRBV2 to TRBJ2-2, with D perhaps matching TRBD1 (6 bases). The CDR3 extends over 14 amino acids. V dropped 4 bases and J dropped 4 bases, with 10 bases sitting between them. Germline CDR1 and CDR2: SNHLY and FYNNEI. The CDR3 loop is CASSVQGTTGELFF. Here the CDR3 DNA reads TGTGCCAGCAGTGTTCAGGGGACCACCGGGGAGCTGTTTTTT.

CDR3 coding DNA: TGTGCCATTCCGGGGGGGCCCTCGAACACCGGGGAGCTGTTTTTT. This sequence encodes CAIPGGPSNTGELFF. V is TRBV28 and J is TRBJ2-2, with 8 bases that match TRBD2. Looked up from germline, CDR1 is MDHEN and CDR2 is SYDVKM. V dropped 10 bases and J dropped 0; count of bases not matched to a gene: 7. The CDR3 runs 15 residues.

The V and J genes are TRBV9 and TRBJ2-7; 11 nucleotides match TRBD2. The germline gives CDR1 SGDLS, CDR2 YYNGEE. J lost 5 bases, V lost 4 bases, and 11 bases had no gene match. This CDR3 is 16 amino acids long. DNA for the CDR3: TGTGCCAGCAGCCCTCTTAGCGGGGGGGCTCCAAACGAGCAGTACTTC. Protein sequence: CASSPLSGGAPNEQYF.

The chain has TRBV5-6 and TRBJ1-5; 9 positions match TRBD1. Germline CDR1 SGHDT, CDR2 YYEEEE. CDR3 length: 15 amino acids. The trim removed 3 bases at V and 4 bases at J, leaving 5 bases unmatched. The CDR3 sequence is CASSWGQGRNQPQHF. The CDR3 DNA reads as TGTGCCAGCAGCTGGGGACAGGGTCGAAATCAGCCCCAGCATTTT.

This chain joins TRBV2 and TRBJ1-2, with a possible D match to TRBD1 (6 bases). The CDR3 length is 14 residues. The germline V gene has CDR1 SNHLY and CDR2 FYNNEI. V was shortened by 5 bases and J by 4 bases, with 14 bases between the two germline ends. CDR3 sequence reads: CASSRSGASYGYTF. The CDR3 DNA follows: TGTGCCAGCAGTCGGTCAGGGGCAAGCTATGGCTACACCTTC.

The chain links TRBV9 to TRBJ2-1; 11 bases map to TRBD2. CDR1 is SGDLS and CDR2 is YYNGEE in the germline V gene. The trim removed 5 bases at V and 9 bases at J, leaving 7 bases unmatched. The CDR3 spans 14 residues. CDR3 sequence: CASRELAGDGEQFF. The CDR3 DNA sequence: TGTGCCAGCAGAGAACTAGCGGGAGATGGTGAGCAGTTCTTC.